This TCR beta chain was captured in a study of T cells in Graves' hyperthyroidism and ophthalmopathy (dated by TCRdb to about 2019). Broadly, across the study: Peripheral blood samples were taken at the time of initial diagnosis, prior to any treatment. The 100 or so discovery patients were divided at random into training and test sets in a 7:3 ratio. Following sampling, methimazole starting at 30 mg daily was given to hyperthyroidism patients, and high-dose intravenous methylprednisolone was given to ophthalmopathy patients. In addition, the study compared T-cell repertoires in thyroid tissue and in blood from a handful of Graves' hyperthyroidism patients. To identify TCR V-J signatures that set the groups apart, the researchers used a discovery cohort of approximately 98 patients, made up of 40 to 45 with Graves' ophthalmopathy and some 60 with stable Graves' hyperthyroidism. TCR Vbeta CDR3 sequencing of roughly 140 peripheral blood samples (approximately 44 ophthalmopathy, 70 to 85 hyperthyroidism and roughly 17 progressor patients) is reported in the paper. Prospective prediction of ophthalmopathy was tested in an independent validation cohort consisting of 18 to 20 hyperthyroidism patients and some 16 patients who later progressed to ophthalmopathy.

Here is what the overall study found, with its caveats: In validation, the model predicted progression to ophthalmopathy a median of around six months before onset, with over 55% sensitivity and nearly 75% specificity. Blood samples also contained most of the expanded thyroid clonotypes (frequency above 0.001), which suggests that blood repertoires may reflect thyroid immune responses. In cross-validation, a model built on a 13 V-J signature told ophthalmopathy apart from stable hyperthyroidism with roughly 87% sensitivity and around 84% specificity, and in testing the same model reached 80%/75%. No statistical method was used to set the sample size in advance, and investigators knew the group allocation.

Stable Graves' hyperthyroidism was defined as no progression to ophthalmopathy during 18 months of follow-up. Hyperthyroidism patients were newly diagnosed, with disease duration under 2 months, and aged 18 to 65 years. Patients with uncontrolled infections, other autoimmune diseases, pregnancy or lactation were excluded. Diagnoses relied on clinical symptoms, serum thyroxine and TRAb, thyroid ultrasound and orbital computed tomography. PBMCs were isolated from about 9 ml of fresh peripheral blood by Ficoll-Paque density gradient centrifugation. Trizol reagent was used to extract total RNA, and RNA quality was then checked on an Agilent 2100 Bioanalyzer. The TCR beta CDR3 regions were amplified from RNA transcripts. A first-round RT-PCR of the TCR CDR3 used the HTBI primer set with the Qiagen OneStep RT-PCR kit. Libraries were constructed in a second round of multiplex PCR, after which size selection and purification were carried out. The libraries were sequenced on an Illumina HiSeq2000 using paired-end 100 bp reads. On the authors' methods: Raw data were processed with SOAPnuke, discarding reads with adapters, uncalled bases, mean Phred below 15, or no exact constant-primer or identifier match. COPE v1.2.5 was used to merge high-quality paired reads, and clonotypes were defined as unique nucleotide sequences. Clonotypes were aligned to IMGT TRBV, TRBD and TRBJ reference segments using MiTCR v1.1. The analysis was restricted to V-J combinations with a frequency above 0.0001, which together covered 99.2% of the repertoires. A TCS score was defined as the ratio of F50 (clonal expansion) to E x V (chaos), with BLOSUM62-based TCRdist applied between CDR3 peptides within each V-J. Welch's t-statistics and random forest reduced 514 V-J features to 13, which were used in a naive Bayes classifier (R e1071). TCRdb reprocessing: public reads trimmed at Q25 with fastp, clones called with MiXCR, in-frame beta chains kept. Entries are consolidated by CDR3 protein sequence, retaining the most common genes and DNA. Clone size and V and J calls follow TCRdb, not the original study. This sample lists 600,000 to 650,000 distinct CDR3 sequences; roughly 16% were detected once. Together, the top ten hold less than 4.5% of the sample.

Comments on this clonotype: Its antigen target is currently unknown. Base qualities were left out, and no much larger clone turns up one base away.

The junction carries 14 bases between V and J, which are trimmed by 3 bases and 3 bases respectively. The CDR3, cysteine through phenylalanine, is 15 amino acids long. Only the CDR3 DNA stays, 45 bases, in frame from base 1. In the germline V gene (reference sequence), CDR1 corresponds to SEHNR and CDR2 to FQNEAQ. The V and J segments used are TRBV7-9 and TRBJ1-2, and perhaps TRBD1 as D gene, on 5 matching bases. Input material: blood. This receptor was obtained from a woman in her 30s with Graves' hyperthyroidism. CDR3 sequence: CASSFAGSQYYGYTF. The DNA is TGTGCCAGCAGCTTCGCAGGGAGCCAATACTATGGCTACACCTTC.